This T cell receptor beta chain was identified in a study of metastatic and nonmetastatic thyroid tumors. About the research overall: Repertoire data that came from the blood and tumor or nodule tissue of malignant and benign thyroid patients were compared. Study-wide results and caveats: In blood and tumor, TCR beta diversity was reportedly significantly higher in malignant thyroid tumors than in benign nodules.

Nobody among the patients had been given any treatment before thyroid surgery. In the source study's methods: It was from CDR3 differences across clinicopathological groups that a distant-metastasis classifier for papillary thyroid cancer was built. TCRdb reanalyzed the PCR reads via MiXCR. TCRdb assigned the V and J calls; the authors' analysis was not used. Of some 52,000 clones listed, approximately 17% are singletons. Worth noting for this clone: The antigen remains unidentified. One junction end does not reproduce the germline sequence, and a read error may be involved.

This CDR3 is 16 amino acids long. The germline V gene has CDR1 GTSNPN and CDR2 SVGIG (reference sequence). The sequencing input was blood. This sequence originates from a female donor with papillary thyroid cancer or a benign thyroid nodule (not recorded which). Some clones in this sample may be carry-over from other donors' samples. The V call is TRBV30, the J call TRBJ1-1; D perhaps matches TRBD1 (6 bases). The CDR3 DNA is TGTGCCTGGAGCCCCGGGAGGGGGGCTCTTGGCACTGAAACTTTCTTT. This encodes CAWSPGRGALGTETFF.